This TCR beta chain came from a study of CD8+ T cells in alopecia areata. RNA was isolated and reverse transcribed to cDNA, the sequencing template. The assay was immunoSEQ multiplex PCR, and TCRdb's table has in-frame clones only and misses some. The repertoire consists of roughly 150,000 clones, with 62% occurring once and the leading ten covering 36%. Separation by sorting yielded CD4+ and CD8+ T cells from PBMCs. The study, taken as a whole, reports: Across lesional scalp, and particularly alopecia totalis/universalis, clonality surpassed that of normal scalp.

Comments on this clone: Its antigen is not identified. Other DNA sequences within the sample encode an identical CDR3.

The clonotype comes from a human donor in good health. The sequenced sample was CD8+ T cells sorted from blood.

The CDR3, as DNA: TGTGCCAGCAGCCTAGGGGGGCAGGGAGGGCACGAGCAGTACTTC. Translated, it gives CASSLGGQGGHEQYF. J is TRBJ2-7 and V is TRBV7-6; tentative D call: TRBD2 (7 bases). Trimming shortened V by 5 bases and J by 5 bases, and 19 bases separated the two germline ends. The CDR3 loop spans 15 amino acids. Germline CDR1 and CDR2: SGHVS and FNYEAQ.